The sequence of this TCR beta chain was determined in a study of breast tumors, draining lymph nodes, adjacent tissues. Study results and caveats: Tumor TCR diversity was below lymph nodes but above nontumor tissue.

There are a few counts of this clonotype. Its target is unknown. Each CDR3 protein is one row after TCRdb ran MiXCR on the multiplex PCR reads. Here the sample spans 100,000 to 150,000 distinct CDR3 sequences, approximately 20% being singletons. The lymph nodes were axillary draining lymph nodes from breast cancer patients. V lost 7 bases to trimming and J lost 2 bases, with 19 bases between them. The CDR3 has 16 residues. Germline CDR1 is LGHDT and CDR2 is YNNKEL (reference sequence). The J gene is TRBJ2-3, the V gene TRBV3-1; no definite D call. The sample comprised axillary lymph node tissue. This clonotype was obtained from a female donor with breast cancer. Some clones in this sample may be carry-over from other donors' samples. CDR3 coding DNA: TGTGCCAGCACTCACAATCTAGACAAGTCCACAGATACGCAGTATTTT. Its protein is CASTHNLDKSTDTQYF.